Listed below are T cell receptor beta chains from one sample, sequenced in a study of blood T cell repertoires in COVID-19. Clones were read by immunoSEQ multiplex PCR, and TCRdb kept only the in-frame ones, dropping some. The sample contains tens of thousands of clones, about four fifths of which appear only once. Material: peripheral blood. The receptors were sampled from a man between 40 and 49 years old with acute or convalescent COVID-19. Each CDR3 is given with its conserved first and last residue. The order of the fields is V gene, D gene, clone size, J gene, CDR3 protein, CDR3 DNA. The D gene is left open where the match is weak. Part of the rows lack a size; the others show once, few, many or a class for expanded clones.

TRBV7-8,NA,once,TRBJ2-7,CASSLGPSGSYEQYF,TGTGCCAGCAGCTTAGGGCCTAGTGGGTCCTACGAGCAGTACTTC
TRBV21-1,NA,NA,TRBJ2-3,CASSNDRGPRDTQYF,TGTGCCAGCAGCAACGACAGGGGGCCTCGAGATACGCAGTATTTT
TRBV19,NA,NA,TRBJ2-7,CASSIDLRVEQYF,TGTGCCAGTAGTATAGATCTCAGGGTGGAGCAGTACTTC
TRBV5-1,NA,few,TRBJ2-1,CASSLVDNEQFF,TGCGCCAGCAGCTTGGTAGACAATGAGCAGTTCTTC
TRBV5-1,NA,NA,TRBJ1-4,CASSLRGADEKLFF,TGCGCCAGCAGCTTGCGGGGGGCGGATGAAAAACTGTTTTTT
TRBV5-6,NA,NA,TRBJ2-1,CASSLEQLSYNEQFF,TGTGCCAGCAGCTTAGAACAGCTCTCCTACAATGAGCAGTTCTTC
TRBV4-2,TRBD1,NA,TRBJ1-5,CASSQDGTDYQPQHF,TGTGCCAGCAGCCAAGATGGGACAGATTATCAGCCCCAGCATTTT
TRBV3-1/TRBV3-2,TRBD2,NA,TRBJ2-1,CASSTSSHNEQFF,TGTGCCAGTTCGACTAGCAGCCACAATGAGCAGTTCTTC
TRBV6-5,NA,once,TRBJ2-4,CASRVSGKNIQYF,TGTGCCAGCAGGGTATCGGGAAAAAACATTCAGTACTTC
TRBV7-9,NA,NA,TRBJ1-1,CASSSGPGGTEAFF,TGTGCCAGCAGTTCGGGTCCGGGGGGCACTGAAGCTTTCTTT
TRBV6-6,TRBD1,NA,TRBJ2-2,CASSPTGQGLYTNTGELFF,TGTGCCAGCAGTCCTACGGGACAGGGGTTGTATACGAACACCGGGGAGCTGTTTTTT
TRBV6-4,TRBD1,NA,TRBJ2-5,CASSDSKMPGRGSRETQYF,TGTGCCAGCAGTGACTCGAAAATGCCGGGCAGGGGGAGTAGAGAGACCCAGTACTTC
TRBV7-9,TRBD1,NA,TRBJ1-4,CASSLARTGAQWEKLFF,TGTGCCAGCAGCTTAGCGAGGACAGGCGCCCAATGGGAAAAACTGTTTTTT
TRBV7-2,NA,NA,TRBJ1-5,CASSLVQGNQPQHF,TGTGCCAGCAGCTTAGTACAGGGCAATCAGCCCCAGCATTTT
TRBV6-2/TRBV6-3,NA,NA,TRBJ2-3,CASSYPPPAYGRPFSTDTQYF,TGTGCCAGCAGTTACCCCCCTCCTGCCTATGGGCGACCCTTTAGCACAGATACGCAGTATTTT
TRBV20-1,TRBD2,once,TRBJ2-1,CSASELAESYNEQFF,TGCAGTGCTAGTGAACTAGCGGAGTCCTACAATGAGCAGTTCTTC
TRBV6-5,TRBD1,NA,TRBJ1-4,CASSYRDRVTVGKLFF,TGTGCCAGCAGTTACCGGGACAGGGTGACTGTAGGAAAACTGTTTTTT
TRBV7-3,TRBD1,NA,TRBJ1-2,CASSGTGNSGYTF,TGTGCCAGCAGCGGGACAGGGAATTCAGGCTACACCTTC
TRBV6-5,NA,once,TRBJ1-2,CASSPRGRTDGYTF,TGTGCCAGCAGTCCCCGCGGACGGACAGATGGCTACACCTTC
TRBV20-1,NA,NA,TRBJ2-7,CSASSDSHSYEQYF,TGCAGTGCTAGTTCTGACAGCCACTCCTACGAGCAGTACTTC
TRBV5-1,TRBD1,NA,TRBJ2-5,CASSFGGQKEETQYF,TGCGCCAGCAGCTTTGGGGGACAGAAAGAAGAGACCCAGTACTTC
TRBV6-4,TRBD1,NA,TRBJ2-1,CASSDSAGGANEQFF,TGTGCCAGCAGTGACTCGGCAGGGGGCGCGAATGAGCAGTTCTTC
TRBV27,NA,NA,TRBJ2-5,CASSLSPAETQYF,TGTGCCAGCAGTTTATCGCCCGCGGAGACCCAGTACTTC
TRBV24-1,NA,NA,TRBJ2-3,CATSVRRPGTQYF,TGTGCCACCAGTGTCCGACGCCCAGGTACGCAGTATTTT
TRBV10-1,NA,NA,TRBJ1-2,CASSESGSYGYTF,TGCGCCAGCAGTGAGTCGGGCAGCTATGGCTACACCTTC
TRBV10-3,NA,once,TRBJ2-7,CAISERGETYEQYF,TGTGCCATCAGTGAGCGCGGGGAGACCTACGAGCAGTACTTC
TRBV11-3,TRBD2,NA,TRBJ2-7,CASSLTSGAEQYF,TGTGCCAGCAGTCTCACTAGCGGGGCCGAGCAGTACTTC
TRBV6-5,NA,NA,TRBJ1-1,CASSGLAGLDTEAFF,TGTGCCAGCAGCGGATTGGCGGGGTTGGACACTGAAGCTTTCTTT
TRBV3-1/TRBV3-2,NA,NA,TRBJ2-7,CASSLPGQREQYF,TGTGCCAGCAGCCTCCCCGGACAGCGCGAGCAGTACTTC
TRBV10-3,TRBD1,NA,TRBJ1-2,CAIRGQGDNYGYTF,TGTGCCATCAGGGGACAGGGGGATAACTATGGCTACACCTTC
TRBV7-6,TRBD2,NA,TRBJ2-1,CASSLSSGVEHNEQFF,TGTGCCAGCAGCTTATCTAGCGGGGTAGAGCACAATGAGCAGTTCTTC
TRBV18,TRBD1,NA,TRBJ2-7,CASSPAGTGGTYEQYF,TGTGCCAGCTCACCAGCCGGGACAGGGGGCACCTACGAGCAGTACTTC
TRBV4-3,TRBD1,once,TRBJ1-6,CASSQDRDRTGNSPLHF,TGCGCCAGCAGCCAAGATAGGGACAGGACGGGTAATTCACCCCTCCACTTT
TRBV25-1,NA,NA,TRBJ2-7,CASSQTGYEQYF,TGTGCCAGCTCCCAAACAGGGTACGAGCAGTACTTC
TRBV27,TRBD1,NA,TRBJ1-2,CASSSMGGQGAQFYGYTF,TGTGCCAGCAGTTCAATGGGGGGCCAGGGGGCCCAATTCTATGGCTACACCTTC
TRBV4-3,TRBD2,NA,TRBJ2-7,CASSQSRIAGYEQYF,TGCGCCAGCAGCCAATCGCGGATAGCGGGGTATGAGCAGTACTTC
TRBV6-5,NA,once,TRBJ1-5,CASSREYTKHF,TGTGCCAGCAGTCGGGAATATACTAAGCATTTT
TRBV6-1,TRBD1,once,TRBJ1-2,CASSEEGQGVSGYTF,TGTGCCAGCAGTGAAGAGGGACAGGGAGTTAGTGGCTACACCTTC
TRBV7-2,NA,NA,TRBJ1-1,CASSVGLPNTEAFF,TGTGCCAGCAGCGTGGGGCTACCGAACACTGAAGCTTTCTTT
TRBV18,NA,NA,TRBJ1-1,CASSRPTGLRNTEAFF,TGTGCCAGCTCAAGACCGACAGGCTTAAGAAACACTGAAGCTTTCTTT
TRBV7-2,NA,NA,TRBJ2-1,CASSLASSGHNEQFF,TGTGCCAGCAGCTTAGCAAGTAGCGGCCACAATGAGCAGTTCTTC
TRBV12-5,NA,NA,TRBJ2-3,CASGLVQTDTQYF,TGTGCTAGTGGTTTGGTTCAGACAGATACGCAGTATTTT
TRBV6-1,NA,few,TRBJ1-5,CASSDSLGGRTTYSNQPQHF,TGTGCCAGCAGTGATTCTTTAGGGGGACGCACGACCTATAGCAATCAGCCCCAGCATTTT
TRBV6-5,TRBD1,NA,TRBJ1-6,CASSSGQNNSPLHF,TGTGCCAGCAGTTCGGGACAGAATAATTCACCCCTCCACTTT
TRBV9,TRBD1,NA,TRBJ1-4,CASSATGDNEKLFF,TGTGCCAGCAGCGCCACAGGGGATAATGAAAAACTGTTTTTT
TRBV15,NA,NA,TRBJ1-1,CATSRDLVNTEAFF,TGTGCCACCAGCAGAGATCTCGTGAACACTGAAGCTTTCTTT
TRBV7-2,NA,NA,TRBJ1-2,CASRPGTNYGYTF,TGTGCCAGCAGACCCGGGACAAACTATGGCTACACCTTC
TRBV10-3,NA,few,TRBJ1-1,CAISESGRGQMNTEAFF,TGTGCCATCAGTGAGTCTGGCAGGGGTCAAATGAACACTGAAGCTTTCTTT
TRBV7-8,TRBD1,NA,TRBJ2-5,CASSPGQGAQRETQYF,TGTGCCAGCAGCCCCGGACAGGGGGCGCAAAGAGAGACCCAGTACTTC
TRBV12-3/TRBV12-4,TRBD1,NA,TRBJ1-2,CASSYPGQGNTF,TGTGCCAGCAGTTATCCAGGACAGGGGAACACCTTC
TRBV27,NA,NA,TRBJ2-2,CASTTKGGVMNTGELFF,TGTGCCAGCACCACTAAGGGGGGGGTAATGAACACCGGGGAGCTGTTTTTT
TRBV9,NA,NA,TRBJ1-2,CASSPRTGVGYGYTF,TGTGCCAGCAGCCCTCGAACGGGGGTTGGCTATGGCTACACCTTC
TRBV9,NA,once,TRBJ1-1,CASSAGTGNTEAFF,TGTGCCAGCAGCGCCGGAACAGGGAACACTGAAGCTTTCTTT
TRBV11-2,NA,NA,TRBJ1-1,CASSLVENTEAFF,TGTGCCAGCAGCTTAGTAGAGAACACTGAAGCTTTCTTT
TRBV19,NA,NA,TRBJ2-5,CASSDTSEETQYF,TGTGCCAGTAGTGACACCTCGGAAGAGACCCAGTACTTC
TRBV20-1,NA,NA,TRBJ1-5,CSASVDFGNQPQHF,TGCAGTGCTAGTGTAGACTTTGGCAATCAGCCCCAGCATTTT